The 6 T cell receptor beta chains listed next were all sequenced from one sample in a study of T-cell reconstitution after alpha-beta-depleted transplantation in children. As it was prepared, the TCRbeta library received unique molecular identifiers. TCRdb used MiXCR to reprocess the PCR reads, holding one entry per CDR3 protein. The data show about 480,000 distinct CDR3 sequences, under 15% seen once. The sequencing here drew on PBMCs from the stem cell graft donor, taken from the stem cell graft. Every receptor here comes from a human donor who donated a stem cell graft to a child with combined immunodeficiency.

The J gene is TRBJ1-2, the V gene TRBV4-2, with D possibly matching TRBD1 (5 bases). This CDR3 is 15 amino acids long. Germline V CDR1 and CDR2: LGHNA, YNFKEQ. Trimming shortened V by 3 bases and J by 4 bases, and 15 bases separated the two germline ends. The CDR3 here is CASSQNGGAGYGYTF. For the CDR3, the DNA is TGTGCCAGCAGCCAGAACGGGGGAGCCGGCTATGGCTACACCTTC.

The chain joins TRBV20-1 to TRBJ1-1; 9 bases fit TRBD1. There are 14 residues in the CDR3. V shed 3 bases, J shed 1 base, and the junction held 3 bases outside the gene matches. CDR1 and CDR2 from the germline V gene are DFQATT and SNEGSKA (reference sequence). CDR3 coding DNA: TGCAGTGCTAGGGGACAGGGCCAGAACACTGAAGCTTTCTTT. This sequence encodes CSARGQGQNTEAFF.

The J gene is TRBJ2-1, the V gene TRBV7-9; TRBD2 aligns across 11 bases. Germline V gene data show CDR1 as SEHNR and CDR2 as FQNEAQ (reference sequence). The CDR3 contains 14 residues. With V trimmed by 4 bases and J by 5 bases, 1 base remained unmatched. CDR3 sequence (DNA): TGTGCCAGCAGCTGGGGACTAGCGGACAATGAGCAGTTCTTC. Translation gives CASSWGLADNEQFF. Full variable domain (missing parts from reference TRBV7-9 and TRBJ2-1): DTGVSQNPRHKITKRGQNVTFRCDPISEHNRLYWYRQTLGQGPEFLTYFQNEAQLEKSRLLSDRFSAERPKGSFSTLEIQRTEQGDSAMYLCASSWGLADNEQFFGPGTRLTVL.

The rearrangement joins TRBV12-3 or TRBV12-4 to TRBJ2-1, with 12 bases fitting TRBD2. V was pared by 5 bases and J by 10 bases, with 6 bases of the junction left unmatched. The CDR3 consists of 14 residues. The chain's CDR3 is CASSPLAGGPEQFF. The CDR3 coding sequence is TGTGCCAGCAGTCCCCTAGCGGGAGGGCCCGAGCAGTTCTTC.

V usage is TRBV9 and J usage is TRBJ2-7; 7 nucleotides agree with TRBD2. The CDR3 is 15 residues long. The germline CDR1 and CDR2 sequences are SGDLS and YYNGEE. V was clipped by 0 bases and J by 6 bases; unmatched bases: 9. The CDR3 loop reads CASSVGRREIAEQYF. In DNA, the CDR3 is TGTGCCAGCAGCGTAGGCAGGCGGGAGATAGCCGAGCAGTACTTC.

In its sample, this clonotype was seen a few times. The CDR3 DNA reads as TGCAGTGCACACTCGGCGGGGGATCAGCCCCAGCATTTT. Translation gives CSAHSAGDQPQHF. This rearrangement joins TRBV20-1 to TRBJ1-5, with D perhaps TRBD1 (5 bases). From germline, CDR1 is DFQATT and CDR2 SNEGSKA (reference sequence). The CDR3 is made up of 13 amino acids. V dropped 6 bases and J dropped 5 bases, with 14 bases sitting between them.